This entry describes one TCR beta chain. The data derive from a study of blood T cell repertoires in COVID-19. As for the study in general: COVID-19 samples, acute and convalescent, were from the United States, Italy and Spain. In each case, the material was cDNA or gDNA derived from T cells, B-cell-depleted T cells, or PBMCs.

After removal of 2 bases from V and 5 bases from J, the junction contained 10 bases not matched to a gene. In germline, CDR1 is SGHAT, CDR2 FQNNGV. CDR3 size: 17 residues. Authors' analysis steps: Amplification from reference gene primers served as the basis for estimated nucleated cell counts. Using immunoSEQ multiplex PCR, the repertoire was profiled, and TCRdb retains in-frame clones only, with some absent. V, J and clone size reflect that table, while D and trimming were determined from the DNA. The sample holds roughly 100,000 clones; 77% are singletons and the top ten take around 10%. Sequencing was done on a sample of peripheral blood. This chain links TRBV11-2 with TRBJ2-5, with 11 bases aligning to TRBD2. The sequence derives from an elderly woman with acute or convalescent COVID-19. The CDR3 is CASSLWLAGGRLETQYF. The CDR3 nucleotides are TGTGCCAGCAGCTTATGGCTAGCGGGGGGCCGTCTCGAGACCCAGTACTTC.